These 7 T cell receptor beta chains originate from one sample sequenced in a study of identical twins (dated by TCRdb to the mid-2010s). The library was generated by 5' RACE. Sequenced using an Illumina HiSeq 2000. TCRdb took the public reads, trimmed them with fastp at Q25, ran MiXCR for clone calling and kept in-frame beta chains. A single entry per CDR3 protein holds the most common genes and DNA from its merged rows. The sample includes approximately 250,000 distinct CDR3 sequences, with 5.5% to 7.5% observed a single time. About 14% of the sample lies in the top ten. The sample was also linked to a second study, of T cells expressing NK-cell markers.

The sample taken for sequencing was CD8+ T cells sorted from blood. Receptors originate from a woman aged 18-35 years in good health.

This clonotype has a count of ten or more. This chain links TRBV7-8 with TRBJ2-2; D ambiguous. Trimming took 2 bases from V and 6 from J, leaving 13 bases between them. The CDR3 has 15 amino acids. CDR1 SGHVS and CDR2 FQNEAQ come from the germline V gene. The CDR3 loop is CASSLNLMGSGELFF. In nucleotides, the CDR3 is TGTGCCAGCAGCTTAAACTTAATGGGCTCCGGGGAGCTGTTTTTT.

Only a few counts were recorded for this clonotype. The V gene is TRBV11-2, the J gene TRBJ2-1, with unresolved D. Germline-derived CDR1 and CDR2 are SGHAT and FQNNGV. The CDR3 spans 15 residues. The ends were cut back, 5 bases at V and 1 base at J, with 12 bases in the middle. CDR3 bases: TGTGCCAGCAGCCTTACGCTATATTCCTACAATGAGCAGTTCTTC. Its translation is CASSLTLYSYNEQFF.

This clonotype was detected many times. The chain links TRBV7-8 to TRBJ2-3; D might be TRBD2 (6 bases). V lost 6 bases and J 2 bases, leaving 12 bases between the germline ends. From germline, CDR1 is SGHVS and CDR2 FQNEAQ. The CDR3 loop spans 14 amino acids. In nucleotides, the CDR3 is TGTGCCAGCAGGATAGGGGACTTCACAGATACGCAGTATTTT. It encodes CASRIGDFTDTQYF.

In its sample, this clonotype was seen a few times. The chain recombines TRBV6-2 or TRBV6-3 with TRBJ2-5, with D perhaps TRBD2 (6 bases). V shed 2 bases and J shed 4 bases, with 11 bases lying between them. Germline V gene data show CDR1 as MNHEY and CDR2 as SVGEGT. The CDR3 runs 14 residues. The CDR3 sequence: CASSYRRDSETQYF. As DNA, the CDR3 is TGTGCCAGCAGTTACAGGCGGGACTCAGAGACCCAGTACTTC.

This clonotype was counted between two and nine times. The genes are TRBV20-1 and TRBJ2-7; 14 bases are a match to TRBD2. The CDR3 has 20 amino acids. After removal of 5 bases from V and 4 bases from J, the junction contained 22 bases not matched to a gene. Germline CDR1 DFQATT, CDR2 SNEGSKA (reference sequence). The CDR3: CSAEPRDPGTSGGSAYEQYF. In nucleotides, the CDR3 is TGCAGTGCTGAACCGCGAGACCCCGGGACTAGCGGGGGTAGCGCGTACGAGCAGTACTTC.

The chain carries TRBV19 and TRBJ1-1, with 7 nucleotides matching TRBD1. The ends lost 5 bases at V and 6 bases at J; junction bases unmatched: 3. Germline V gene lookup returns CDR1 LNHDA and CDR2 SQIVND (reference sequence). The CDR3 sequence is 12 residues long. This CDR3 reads CASSGTVSEAFF. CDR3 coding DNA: TGTGCCAGTAGTGGGACAGTTTCTGAAGCTTTCTTT.

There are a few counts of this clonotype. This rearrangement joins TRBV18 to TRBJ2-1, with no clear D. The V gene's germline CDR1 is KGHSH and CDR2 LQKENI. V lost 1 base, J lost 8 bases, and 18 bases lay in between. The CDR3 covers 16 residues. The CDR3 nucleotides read TGTGCCAGCTCACCACTCACCCCCCAATCCAGCGATGAGCAGTTCTTC. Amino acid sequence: CASSPLTPQSSDEQFF. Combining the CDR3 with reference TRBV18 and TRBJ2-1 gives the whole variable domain NAGVMQNPRHLVRRRGQEARLRCSPMKGHSHVYWYRQLPEEGLKFMVYLQKENIIDESGMPKERFSAEFPKEGPSILRIQQVVRGDSAAYFCASSPLTPQSSDEQFFGPGTRLTVL.